A single TCR beta chain is shown here with its context. This receptor's antigen is unknown. Nothing much larger sits one base from this clone, and base qualities are not available. The data originate from a study of cytomegalovirus exposure and HLA in healthy donors (dated by TCRdb to about 2017). Background for the entire study: According to an earlier analysis of several hundred of the donors, roughly 180 million T cells yielded some 110 million unique TCR beta sequences and 276 Gb of sequence data. Around 320 gigabases of sequencing data and around 87 million unique TCR sequences were included in an early release covering around 650 HLA-typed donors. The genetic ancestry cluster associated with self-reported Caucasian donors included 81% of the roughly 400 genotyped donors. The study aimed to test whether cataloging public T cell receptors could reveal signatures of past pathogen exposure. Using immunosequencing, the study profiled T cell repertoires from fewer than 700 subjects and related those repertoires to cytomegalovirus serostatus. Along with the approximately 650-subject first cohort, a separate validation cohort of over 90 different subjects was used. High-throughput TCR immunosequencing, statistical association of individual TCRs with disease status, and machine learning were combined to predict cytomegalovirus infection status. To study patterns of TCR occurrence, a later analysis re-analyzed previously published TCR beta repertoires from hundreds of donors and added high-resolution HLA genotyping. Rather than drawing on any new phenotypic data, the later analysis identified candidate immune exposures from TCR beta sequences and the way those sequences occurred across donors. To decide whether each TCR beta V gene segment behaved as functional or pseudogenic, an earlier analysis of fewer than 750 of the donors relied on high-throughput TCR beta sequencing. Alongside the repertoire data, information on donor age, sex, ethnicity and CMV serostatus was compiled. A later genetic analysis used genome-wide SNP genotypes for about three fifths of the 666 donors, treating that subset as a discovery cohort. All discovery cohort repertoires had been generated on a single sequencing platform. HLA typing covered class I and class II loci at four-digit resolution. Typing coverage differed by locus: A, B, C, DRB1 and DQB1 were typed in roughly 620-640 donors, DQA1 in 522, DPA1 in nearly 610, and DPB1 in approximately 450. Five DR-DQ haplotypes were handled as single units for association and clustering because linkage in the cohort was strong. Across 300 to 500 genotyped donors of the cohort, an average of 235,054 unique TCR beta nucleotide sequences per donor were sequenced, and approximately 17% of those sequences were non-productive.

The protocol used for the library was the immunoSEQ multiplex PCR assay. For the multiplex PCR, a mixture combining 60 forward primers for TCR Vbeta segments and 13 reverse primers for TCR Jbeta segments was used. Amplification of the CDR3 region of rearranged TCR beta genes was performed with a multiplex PCR assay on genomic DNA. On the Illumina HiSeq System, the amplified TCR beta libraries were sequenced as 87-base-pair reads. Concerning the study's data processing: In a later analysis, about 80 million unique TCR beta chains were counted across the 650 to 700 repertoires, and roughly 10 million of these chains were shared by at least two donors. A nearest-neighbor algorithm error-corrected the raw reads and collapsed the reads into unique sequences, merging closely related sequences to remove PCR and sequencing errors. CDR3 sequences were aligned to IMGT reference sequences to assign V, D and J gene segments. For a sequence to be retained, a match of at least six nucleotides to both a V gene segment and a J gene segment was required. Rearrangements were classified as productive when the CDR3 lacked stop codons and remained in frame with V and J, and all other rearrangements were classified as non-productive. CDR3 was defined according to IMGT convention as the region running from the second conserved V-encoded cysteine to the conserved J-encoded phenylalanine. The earlier analysis of more than 450 of the donors excluded sequences that lacked an unambiguous match to a single V gene segment. In an earlier analysis of several hundred of the donors, V segments were called functional above 56.7% productive rearrangements and were called segregating when the between-donor standard deviation exceeded 5%. A statistical classification framework was built for diagnosing cytomegalovirus status from the catalog of TCR beta chain sequences. In a later analysis, TCR nucleotide sequences were compared against IMGT/GENE-DB human TR gene sequences so that V and J genes could be assigned. A later analysis assigned CDR3 sequences and most-parsimonious VDJ recombination scenarios with the TCRdist pipeline. In a later analysis, every TCR beta chain was defined by the combination of its CDR3 amino acid sequence and its V-gene family, and reads without a unique V-gene family were dropped. To address suspected cross-contamination and a sequencing artifact, a later analysis removed a few hundred highly shared, low-generation-probability nucleotide sequences. A later analysis calculated a clonal expansion index for each public chain from normalized within-repertoire ranks of inferred template counts. A later analysis computed generation probabilities with a VDJ recombination model fitted to out-of-frame rearrangements, and checked the results against IGoR. A later analysis scored TCR-TCR, TCR-HLA and TCR-CMV co-occurrence with hypergeometric tests, applying a repertoire-size bias correction to TCR pairs. To estimate false discovery rates, a later analysis permuted the HLA or CMV assignments 20 times. In a later analysis, co-occurring TCRs were grouped with DBSCAN, and TCRdist sequence similarity was added when clustering was performed within HLA-allele-positive subsets. Repertoires with fewer than 30,000 or more than 120,000 public chains were left out of co-occurrence clustering, as were five repertoires with anomalous nucleotide sharing. TCRdb holds this immuneACCESS table with in-frame rearrangements only. Some clones are missing; in checked studies, unresolved V genes explain under half, and the rest has no known cause. V and J calls and clone size are as listed in that table; D and trimming were resolved from the DNA. Counted in this sample were around 150,000 clones; approximately 72% of them appeared once. 2% to 2.5% of the sample comes from the top ten.

Taken from cysteine to phenylalanine, the CDR3 has 15 residues. The only DNA kept is the CDR3, 45 bases in frame from the first base. The germline V gene provides CDR1 SGDLS and CDR2 YYNGEE. Germline trimming amounts to 4 bases on V and 5 bases on J, with 9 as the count of junction bases outside the gene matches. The cohort was made up of several hundred healthy bone marrow donors. All cohort members were sampled while nominally healthy, although unrecorded immune exposures were likely present. The donor was CMV seronegative and belonged to the group of approximately 320 seronegative cohort members. Every donor gave a peripheral blood sample, and the peripheral blood mononuclear cells from that sample were used for TCR beta sequencing. The Qiagen DNeasy Blood Extraction Kit was used to extract genomic DNA from the blood cell samples. Summary of the overall study and its limitations: An earlier analysis of roughly 570 of the donors showed that most TCR beta V segments appeared in productive rearrangements either about 87% or about 30% of the time, which broadly matched IMGT annotations. In this cohort, only TCR beta chains were sequenced, and detectable features were limited by the absence of alpha or paired-chain data. Specific HLA alleles were associated with 16,951 TCR beta sequences at a false discovery rate of 0.05 in a later analysis. A further reported finding was that TCR beta sequences accurately predicted the HLA-A and HLA-B alleles for most subjects in the first cohort. In vitro tests confirmed that three of the cytomegalovirus-associated TCR beta chains recognize cytomegalovirus antigens. Presence/absence analyses assumed roughly uniform sequencing depth across donors, an assumption that may not hold. According to the authors, the approach could potentially be generalized to other disease states and immunological phenotypes. A total of about 150 TCR beta chains were listed by the study as associated with cytomegalovirus. V-gene and J-gene trimming of TCR beta chains was associated with a missense DCLRE1C variant in a later genetic analysis, and the association was replicated in an independent cohort. According to a later genetic analysis, donors in an Asian-associated ancestry cluster had fewer N-insertions in productive TCRs than the roughly 670-donor mean. The classifier was reported to diagnose cytomegalovirus status with high specificity and sensitivity in both the original and validation cohorts. The sequencing pipeline was judged likely to have produced a cluster of highly shared sequence variants as a technical artifact. HLA typing was unavailable for some donors at each locus, so association tests used only the typed subset. Most TCR sequences were observed very rarely across donors, whereas some public TCRs were present in many individuals. Linkage disequilibrium might explain the correlated functional status among segregating V segments, but an unknown experimental factor could not be excluded. Because the 87-base-pair reads could not distinguish some IMGT-functional V segments, including TRBV6-2 and TRBV6-3, those segments were excluded. According to a later analysis, most CMV-associated TCR beta chains appeared to be HLA-restricted, and the HLA associations seemed to be driven largely by CMV exposure. Some 15 rarely observed V segments, including chromosome 9 orphons, were excluded from the earlier analysis of several hundred of the donors because counts were too low. A later analysis found that TCR association rates varied across HLA loci, with DRB1 alleles showing the most associated TCRs and HLA-C alleles the fewest. In a later analysis, several top co-occurrence clusters were reported to appear linked to parvovirus B19, influenza, CMV and Epstein-Barr virus. When HLA alleles, especially DR and DQ, strongly co-occurred, TCR associations were difficult to assign to individual alleles. Compared with equally common non-associated chains, HLA-associated TCR beta chains in a later analysis were more clonally expanded and had lower generation probabilities. For the cohort, immune exposure information was limited to CMV serostatus.

This receptor was identified in a female donor in good health and CMV-seronegative. The specimen sequenced was PBMCs. The chain was built from TRBV9 and TRBJ2-7; TRBD1 lines up with 10 middle nucleotides. In nucleotides, the sequence is TGTGCCAGCAGCCAGGCAGGGACAGGGGTCCACGAGCAGTACTTC. It translates as CASSQAGTGVHEQYF.